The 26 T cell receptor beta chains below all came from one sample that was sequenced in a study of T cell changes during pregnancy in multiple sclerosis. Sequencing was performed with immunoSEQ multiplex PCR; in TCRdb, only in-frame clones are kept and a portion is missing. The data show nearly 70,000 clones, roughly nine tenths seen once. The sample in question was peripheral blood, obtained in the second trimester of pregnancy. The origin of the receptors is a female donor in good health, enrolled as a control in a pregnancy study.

This chain's CDR3 is CASSSVAEVSTDTQYF. Written as DNA, the CDR3 is TGTGCCAGCAGCTCAGTAGCGGAAGTAAGCACAGATACGCAGTATTTT. V is TRBV7-9 and J is TRBJ2-3; TRBD2 is a possible D gene (6 bases). The CDR3 covers 16 residues. V was shortened by 4 bases and J by 0 bases, with 14 bases between the two germline ends. Germline V gene lookup returns CDR1 SEHNR and CDR2 FQNEAQ (reference sequence).

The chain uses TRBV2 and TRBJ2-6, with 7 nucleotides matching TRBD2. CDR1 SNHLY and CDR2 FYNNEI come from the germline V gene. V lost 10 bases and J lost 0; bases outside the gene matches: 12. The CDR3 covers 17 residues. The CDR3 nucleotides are TGTGCCAACCGGGCGGGAGTAATTCGCTCTGGGGCCAACGTCCTGACTTTC. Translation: CANRAGVIRSGANVLTF. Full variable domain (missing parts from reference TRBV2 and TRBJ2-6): EPEVTQTPSHQVTQMGQEVILRCVPISNHLYFYWYRQILGQKVEFLVSFYNNEISEKSEIFDDQFSVERPDGSNFTLKIRSTKLEDSAMYFCANRAGVIRSGANVLTFGAGSRLTVL.

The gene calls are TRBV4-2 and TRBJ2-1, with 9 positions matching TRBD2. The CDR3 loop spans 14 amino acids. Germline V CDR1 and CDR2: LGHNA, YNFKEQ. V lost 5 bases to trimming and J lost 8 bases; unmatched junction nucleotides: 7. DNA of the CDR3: TGTGCCAGCAGCGAAAGCGGGAGGCGCGATGAGCAGTTCTTC. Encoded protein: CASSESGRRDEQFF.

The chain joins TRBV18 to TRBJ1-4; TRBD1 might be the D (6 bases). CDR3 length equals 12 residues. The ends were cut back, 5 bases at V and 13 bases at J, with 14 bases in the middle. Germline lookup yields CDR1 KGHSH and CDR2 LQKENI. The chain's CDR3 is CASSDTRTVLFF. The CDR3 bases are TGTGCCAGCTCAGATACGCGGACAGTACTGTTTTTT.

The CDR3 spells CASSTYPGQGSTEAFF. The DNA of the CDR3 is TGTGCCAGCAGCACATATCCGGGACAGGGAAGCACTGAAGCTTTCTTT. This sequence joins TRBV5-8 and TRBJ1-1, with TRBD1 matching 9 bases. CDR1 SGHTS and CDR2 YDEGEE come from the germline V gene. Trimming removed 4 bases from V and 4 bases from J; junction bases left unmatched: 11. This CDR3 has 16 amino acids.

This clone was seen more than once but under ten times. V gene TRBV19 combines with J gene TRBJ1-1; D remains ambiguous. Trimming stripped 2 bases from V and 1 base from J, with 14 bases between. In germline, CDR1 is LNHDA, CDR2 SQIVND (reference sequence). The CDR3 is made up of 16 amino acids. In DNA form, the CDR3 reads TGTGCCAGTAGTATATCGGCGGGATATTCGAACACTGAAGCTTTCTTT. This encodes CASSISAGYSNTEAFF.

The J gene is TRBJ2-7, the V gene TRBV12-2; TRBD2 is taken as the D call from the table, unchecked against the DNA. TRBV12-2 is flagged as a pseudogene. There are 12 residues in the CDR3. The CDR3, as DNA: TGTGCAACCCACGGGTCAGAGGACGAGCAGTACTTC. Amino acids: CATHGSEDEQYF.

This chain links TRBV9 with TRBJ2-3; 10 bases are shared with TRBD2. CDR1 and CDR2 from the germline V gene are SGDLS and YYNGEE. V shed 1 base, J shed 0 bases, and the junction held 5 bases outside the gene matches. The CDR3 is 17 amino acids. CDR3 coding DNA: TGTGCCAGCAGCGTACTAGCGGGAGACTCTAGCACAGATACGCAGTATTTT. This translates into CASSVLAGDSSTDTQYF.

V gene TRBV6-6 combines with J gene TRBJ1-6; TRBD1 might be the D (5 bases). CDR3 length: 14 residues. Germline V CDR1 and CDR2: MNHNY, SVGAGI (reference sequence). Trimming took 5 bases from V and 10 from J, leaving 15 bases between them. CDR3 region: CASSPMGGESPLHF. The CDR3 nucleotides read TGTGCCAGCAGTCCCATGGGGGGGGAATCACCCCTCCACTTT.

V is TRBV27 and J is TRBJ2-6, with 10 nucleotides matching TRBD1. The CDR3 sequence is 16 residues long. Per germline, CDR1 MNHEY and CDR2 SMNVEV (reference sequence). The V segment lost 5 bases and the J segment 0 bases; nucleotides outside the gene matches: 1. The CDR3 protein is CASSRTGGSGANVLTF. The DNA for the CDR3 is TGTGCCAGCAGTCGGACAGGGGGCTCTGGGGCCAACGTCCTGACTTTC.

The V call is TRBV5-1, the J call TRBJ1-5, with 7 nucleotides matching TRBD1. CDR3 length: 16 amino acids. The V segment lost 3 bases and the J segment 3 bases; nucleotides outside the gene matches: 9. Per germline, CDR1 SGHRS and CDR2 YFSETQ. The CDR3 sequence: CASSYYLGTANQPQHF. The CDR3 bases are TGCGCCAGCAGCTACTATCTCGGGACAGCCAATCAGCCCCAGCATTTT.

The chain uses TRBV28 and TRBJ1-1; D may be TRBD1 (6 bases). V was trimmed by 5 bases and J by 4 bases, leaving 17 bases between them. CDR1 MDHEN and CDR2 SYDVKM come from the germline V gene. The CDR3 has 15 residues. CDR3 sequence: CASSPYRDRLTEAFF. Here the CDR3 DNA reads TGTGCCAGCAGTCCCTACAGGGATCGGCTCACTGAAGCTTTCTTT.

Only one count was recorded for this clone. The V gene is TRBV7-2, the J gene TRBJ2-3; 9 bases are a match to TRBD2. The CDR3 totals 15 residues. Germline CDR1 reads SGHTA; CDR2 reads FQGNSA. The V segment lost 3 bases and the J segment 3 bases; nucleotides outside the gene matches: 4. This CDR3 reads CASSFSGSLTDTQYF. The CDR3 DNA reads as TGTGCCAGCAGCTTTAGCGGGAGCCTGACAGATACGCAGTATTTT.

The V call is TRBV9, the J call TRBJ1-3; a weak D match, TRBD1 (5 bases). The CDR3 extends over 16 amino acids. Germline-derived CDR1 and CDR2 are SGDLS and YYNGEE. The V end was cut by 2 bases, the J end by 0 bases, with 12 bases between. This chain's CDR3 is CASSVETAPSGNTIYF. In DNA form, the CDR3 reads TGTGCCAGCAGCGTCGAGACAGCTCCCTCTGGAAACACCATATATTTT. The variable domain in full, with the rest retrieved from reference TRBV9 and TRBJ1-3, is DSGVTQTPKHLITATGQRVTLRCSPRSGDLSVYWYQQSLDQGLQFLIQYYNGEERAKGNILERFSAQQFPDLHSELNLSSLELGDSALYFCASSVETAPSGNTIYFGEGSWLTVV.

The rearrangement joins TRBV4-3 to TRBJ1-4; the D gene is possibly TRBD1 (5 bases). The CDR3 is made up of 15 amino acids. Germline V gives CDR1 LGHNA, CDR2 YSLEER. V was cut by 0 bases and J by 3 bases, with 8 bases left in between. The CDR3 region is CASSQDRASNEKLFF. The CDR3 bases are TGCGCCAGCAGCCAAGACAGGGCTTCTAATGAAAAACTGTTTTTT.

The CDR3 reads CASQGTPETQYF. For the CDR3, the DNA is TGTGCCAGCCAGGGAACGCCAGAGACCCAGTACTTC. This chain joins TRBV28 and TRBJ2-5, with D perhaps matching TRBD1 (5 bases). Germline V gives CDR1 MDHEN, CDR2 SYDVKM. This CDR3 is built from 12 residues. Trimming pared 8 bases from V and 4 bases from J, leaving 11 bases between. Complete variable domain (other parts from reference TRBV28 and TRBJ2-5): DVKVTQSSRYLVKRTGEKVFLECVQDMDHENMFWYRQDPGLGLRLIYFSYDVKMKEKGDIPEGYSVSREKKERFSLILESASTNQTSMYLCASQGTPETQYFGPGTRLLVL.

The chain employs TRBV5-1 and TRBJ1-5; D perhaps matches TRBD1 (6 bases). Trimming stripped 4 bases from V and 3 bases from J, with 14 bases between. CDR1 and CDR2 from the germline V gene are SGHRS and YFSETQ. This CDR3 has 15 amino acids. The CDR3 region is CASSLNTGNNQPQHF. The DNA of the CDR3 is TGCGCCAGCAGCCTAAATACAGGGAACAATCAGCCCCAGCATTTT.

CDR3 sequence (DNA): TGTGCCAGCTCACCACGAATAGACGAGCAGTACTTC. Translating gives CASSPRIDEQYF. This chain connects TRBV18 to TRBJ2-7; unclear D gene. Germline-derived CDR1 and CDR2 are KGHSH and LQKENI. The V end was cut by 1 base, the J end by 5 bases, with 6 bases between. The CDR3 sequence is 12 residues long.

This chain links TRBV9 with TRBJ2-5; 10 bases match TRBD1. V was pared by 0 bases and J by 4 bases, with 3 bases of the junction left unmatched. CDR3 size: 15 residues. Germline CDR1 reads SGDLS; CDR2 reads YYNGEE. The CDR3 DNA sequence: TGTGCCAGCAGCGTAGCTGGACAGGGGGTAGAGACCCAGTACTTC. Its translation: CASSVAGQGVETQYF. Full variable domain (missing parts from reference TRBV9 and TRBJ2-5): DSGVTQTPKHLITATGQRVTLRCSPRSGDLSVYWYQQSLDQGLQFLIQYYNGEERAKGNILERFSAQQFPDLHSELNLSSLELGDSALYFCASSVAGQGVETQYFGPGTRLLVL.

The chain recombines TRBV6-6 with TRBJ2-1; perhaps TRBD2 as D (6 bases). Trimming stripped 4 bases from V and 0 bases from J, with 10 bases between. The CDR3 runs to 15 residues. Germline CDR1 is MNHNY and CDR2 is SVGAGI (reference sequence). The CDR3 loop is CASSLAASSYNEQFF. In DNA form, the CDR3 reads TGTGCCAGCAGTTTAGCGGCTAGCTCCTACAATGAGCAGTTCTTC.

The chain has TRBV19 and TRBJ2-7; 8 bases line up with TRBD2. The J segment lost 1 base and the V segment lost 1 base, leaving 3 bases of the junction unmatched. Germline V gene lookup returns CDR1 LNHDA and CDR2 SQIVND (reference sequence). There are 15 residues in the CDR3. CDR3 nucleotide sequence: TGTGCCAGTAGTATAGGTGCGGGAGGATCCTACGAGCAGTACTTC. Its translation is CASSIGAGGSYEQYF.

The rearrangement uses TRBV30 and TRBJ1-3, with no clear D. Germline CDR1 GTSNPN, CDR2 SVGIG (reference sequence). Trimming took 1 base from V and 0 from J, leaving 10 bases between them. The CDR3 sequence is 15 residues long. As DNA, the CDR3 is TGTGCCTGGAGTGAGCCGGGTGGCTCTGGAAACACCATATATTTT. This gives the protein CAWSEPGGSGNTIYF.

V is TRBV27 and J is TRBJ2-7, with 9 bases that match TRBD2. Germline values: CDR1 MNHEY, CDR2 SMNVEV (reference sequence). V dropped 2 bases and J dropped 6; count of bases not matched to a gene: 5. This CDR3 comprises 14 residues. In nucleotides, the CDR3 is TGTGCCAGCAGTTTAGGGCTAGCGGGATTCGAGCAGTACTTC. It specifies CASSLGLAGFEQYF.

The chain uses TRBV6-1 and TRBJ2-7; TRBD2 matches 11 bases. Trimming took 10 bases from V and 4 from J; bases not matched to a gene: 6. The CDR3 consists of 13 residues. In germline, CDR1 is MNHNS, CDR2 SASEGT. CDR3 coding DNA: TGTGCCACCGCTAGCGGGAGGCGGTACGAGCAGTACTTC. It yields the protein CATASGRRYEQYF.

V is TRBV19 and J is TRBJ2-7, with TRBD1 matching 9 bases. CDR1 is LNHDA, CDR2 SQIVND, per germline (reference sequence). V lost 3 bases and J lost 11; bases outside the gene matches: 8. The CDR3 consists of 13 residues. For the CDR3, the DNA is TGTGCCAGTAGTATCCGGACAGGGGATATCGAGTACTTC. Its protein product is CASSIRTGDIEYF.

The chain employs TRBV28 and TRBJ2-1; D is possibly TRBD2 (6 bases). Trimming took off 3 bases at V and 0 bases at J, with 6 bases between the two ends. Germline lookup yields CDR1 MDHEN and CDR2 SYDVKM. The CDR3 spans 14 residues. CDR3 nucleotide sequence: TGTGCCAGCAGTTTGGGGGGCTCCTACAATGAGCAGTTCTTC. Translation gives CASSLGGSYNEQFF.